The 19 T cell receptor beta chains reported below all come from one sample, sequenced in a study of blood T cells in healthy people across ages. A second PCR of about 7 to 12 cycles used a sample-barcoded 5' primer and a J-beta primer mix. TCRdb ran MiXCR on the 5' RACE reads and lists one entry per CDR3 protein. Of about 1,600,000 distinct CDR3 sequences in the sample, roughly 40% are singletons; the top ten hold 7% to 9%. Sequencing was done on a sample of blood. The receptors were sampled from a woman between 18 and 30 years old in good health.

The J gene is TRBJ2-1, the V gene TRBV7-2, with D perhaps matching TRBD2 (6 bases). The CDR3 length is 14 residues. From germline, CDR1 is SGHTA and CDR2 FQGNSA. V dropped 6 bases and J dropped 11 bases, with 20 bases sitting between them. The CDR3 sequence is CASSPSVQPMKQFF. CDR3 bases: TGTGCCAGCAGTCCTAGCGTACAACCAATGAAGCAGTTCTTC.

On this clonotype: A much larger clone differs by one base, so this may be a read error. This chain uses TRBV7-3 with TRBJ2-4; the D gene is possibly TRBD1 (6 bases). The tail of the sequence fits TRBJ2-7 better, so the J call may be wrong. CDR1 is SGHTA, CDR2 FQGTGA, per germline. The CDR3 extends over 14 amino acids. The CDR3 DNA reads TGTGCCAGCAGCATAACTGGCAGGGGCTACGAGCAGTACTTC. Protein sequence: CASSITGRGYEQYF.

The rearrangement joins TRBV12-3 or TRBV12-4 to TRBJ2-1; no firm D call. CDR3 length: 15 amino acids. Trimming pared 5 bases from V and 7 bases from J, leaving 18 bases between. The CDR3 DNA is TGTGCCAGCAGTGGCGACTTCATCCTGGCAAATGAGCAGTTCTTC. Translated: CASSGDFILANEQFF.

This chain uses TRBV15 with TRBJ2-3; D gene uncertain. The CDR3 spans 15 residues. V dropped 0 bases and J dropped 4 bases, with 11 bases sitting between them. Germline lookup yields CDR1 LNHNV and CDR2 YYDKDF (reference sequence). This CDR3 is CATSRDFSPPDTQYF. In nucleotides, the CDR3 is TGTGCCACCAGCAGAGACTTCTCTCCCCCAGATACGCAGTATTTT. Filled out from reference TRBV15 and TRBJ2-3, the complete variable domain reads DAMVIQNPRYQVTQFGKPVTLSCSQTLNHNVMYWYQQKSSQAPKLLFHYYDKDFNNEADTPDNFQSRRPNTSFCFLDIRSPGLGDTAMYLCATSRDFSPPDTQYFGPGTRLTVL.

The genes are TRBV12-3 or TRBV12-4 and TRBJ1-4, with D possibly being TRBD1 (6 bases). This CDR3 contains 14 residues. V shed 5 bases and J shed 4 bases, with 11 bases lying between them. The CDR3 DNA reads as TGTGCCAGCAGTCTCCAGGGGAATAATGAAAAACTGTTTTTT. It codes for CASSLQGNNEKLFF.

V is TRBV7-7 and J is TRBJ2-2; D is unclear. CDR1 SSHAT and CDR2 FNYEAQ come from the germline V gene (reference sequence). CDR3 length equals 15 residues. V lost 1 base to trimming and J lost 4 bases, with 10 bases between them. The CDR3 loop is CASSLEAPGTGELFF. CDR3 in DNA: TGTGCCAGCAGCTTAGAAGCCCCGGGCACCGGGGAGCTGTTTTTT.

In its sample, this clonotype was seen a few times. The chain links TRBV5-1 to TRBJ2-7, with D perhaps TRBD1 (6 bases). Trimming removed 2 bases from V and 0 bases from J, with 9 bases in between. The germline V gene encodes CDR1 SGHRS and CDR2 YFSETQ. This CDR3 region has 14 residues. The CDR3 region is CASSFGQSSYEQYF. CDR3 nucleotide sequence: TGCGCCAGCAGCTTCGGACAGAGCTCCTACGAGCAGTACTTC.

The chain couples TRBV11-2 to TRBJ2-5; no reliable D call. Germline lookup yields CDR1 SGHAT and CDR2 FQNNGV. V was cut by 4 bases and J by 0 bases, with 18 bases left in between. The CDR3 is 17 amino acids. The CDR3 sequence: CASSSFVGGRNQETQYF. The CDR3, as DNA: TGTGCCAGCAGCTCCTTCGTAGGTGGACGTAACCAAGAGACCCAGTACTTC.

The chain has TRBV9 and TRBJ2-1; D is ambiguous. The J call may not be correct, given that the DNA end is closer to TRBJ2-7. This CDR3 contains 12 residues. The germline V gene has CDR1 SGDLS and CDR2 YYNGEE. CDR3 sequence (DNA): TGTGCCAGCAGCGCCTCCTACAATGAGCAGTACTTC. Its protein is CASSASYNEQYF.

This clonotype was counted a few times. This CDR3 reads CASSWRLHNSPLHF. The CDR3 nucleotides read TGTGCCAGCAGTTGGCGCCTCCATAATTCACCCCTCCACTTT. The V and J genes are TRBV7-2 and TRBJ1-6; D is unclear. Trimming took off 6 bases at V and 5 bases at J, with 11 bases between the two ends. The CDR3 has 14 residues. Germline CDR1 and CDR2: SGHTA and FQGNSA.

The V gene is TRBV6-1, the J gene TRBJ2-1, with D possibly TRBD2 on 6 matching bases. From germline, CDR1 is MNHNS and CDR2 SASEGT. Trimming shortened V by 4 bases and J by 15 bases, and 10 bases separated the two germline ends. This CDR3 region has 10 residues. CDR3 sequence reads: CASSVGGGFF. The CDR3 DNA sequence: TGTGCCAGCAGTGTCGGGGGTGGGTTCTTC.

The chain couples TRBV25-1 to TRBJ1-6, with TRBD1 identical over 7 bases. The CDR3 runs to 12 residues. The V gene's germline CDR1 is MGHDK and CDR2 SYGVNS. Trimming removed 6 bases from V and 10 bases from J; junction bases left unmatched: 3. CDR3 nucleotide sequence: TGTGCCAGCAGGACAGGGCGGTCACCCCTCCACTTT. Amino acids: CASRTGRSPLHF.

The chain links TRBV12-3 or TRBV12-4 to TRBJ1-2; D gene unclear. The CDR3 totals 14 residues. V was cut by 5 bases and J by 4 bases, with 14 bases left in between. The CDR3 loop reads CASSPPRRAYGYTF. The CDR3 DNA reads TGTGCCAGCAGTCCTCCCCGCCGGGCCTATGGCTACACCTTC.

This clonotype was picked up a small number of times. The chain joins TRBV7-6 to TRBJ2-3; 8 bases match TRBD1. Germline V CDR1 and CDR2: SGHVS, FNYEAQ. The CDR3 is 15 amino acids. J lost 3 bases, V lost 5 bases, and 7 bases had no gene match. CDR3 DNA: TGTGCCAGCAGCAGGGGACAGGTTGGGACAGATACGCAGTATTTT. Its protein is CASSRGQVGTDTQYF.

The V call is TRBV27, the J call TRBJ1-2; TRBD1 matches at 7 bases. Germline values: CDR1 MNHEY, CDR2 SMNVEV (reference sequence). CDR3 size: 14 residues. The V gene end was trimmed by 4 bases and the J gene end by 7 bases; junction bases not matched to a gene: 9. The CDR3 sequence: CASSSSRQGSGYTF. For the CDR3, the DNA is TGTGCCAGCAGTTCCTCTCGACAGGGCAGTGGCTACACCTTC.

The J gene is TRBJ1-1, the V gene TRBV9, with D possibly TRBD1 on 5 matching bases. The CDR3 totals 15 residues. The germline CDR1 and CDR2 sequences are SGDLS and YYNGEE. Trimming took off 4 bases at V and 0 bases at J, with 13 bases between the two ends. CDR3 in amino acids: CASSPRDLLNTEAFF. CDR3 sequence (DNA): TGTGCCAGCAGCCCTAGGGACCTACTGAACACTGAAGCTTTCTTT.

The V and J genes are TRBV29-1 and TRBJ2-4, with D hard to call. The J call could be wrong; TRBJ2-7 is a better fit for the DNA end. Germline CDR1 SQVTM, CDR2 ANQGSEA. The CDR3 runs 13 residues. CDR3 residues: CSVVLDISYEQYF. In DNA form, the CDR3 reads TGCAGCGTTGTGCTAGATATTAGCTACGAGCAGTACTTC.

This clonotype was detected a few times. The chain uses TRBV12-3 or TRBV12-4 and TRBJ2-3, with D uncertain. The CDR3 has 14 residues. The ends were cut back, 3 bases at V and 6 bases at J, with 13 bases in the middle. The CDR3 DNA is TGTGCCAGCAGTTTCGGCCCAGCGACGGATACGCAGTATTTT. Translation gives CASSFGPATDTQYF.

CDR3 sequence (DNA): TGCGCCAGCGGGACTCTTATCGGGAATGAGCAGTTCTTC. This sequence encodes CASGTLIGNEQFF. The rearrangement uses TRBV5-1 and TRBJ2-1, with a weak D call TRBD2 (6 bases). CDR3 size: 13 residues. V gave up 7 bases and J gave up 7 bases, with 15 bases separating them. In germline, CDR1 is SGHRS, CDR2 YFSETQ.